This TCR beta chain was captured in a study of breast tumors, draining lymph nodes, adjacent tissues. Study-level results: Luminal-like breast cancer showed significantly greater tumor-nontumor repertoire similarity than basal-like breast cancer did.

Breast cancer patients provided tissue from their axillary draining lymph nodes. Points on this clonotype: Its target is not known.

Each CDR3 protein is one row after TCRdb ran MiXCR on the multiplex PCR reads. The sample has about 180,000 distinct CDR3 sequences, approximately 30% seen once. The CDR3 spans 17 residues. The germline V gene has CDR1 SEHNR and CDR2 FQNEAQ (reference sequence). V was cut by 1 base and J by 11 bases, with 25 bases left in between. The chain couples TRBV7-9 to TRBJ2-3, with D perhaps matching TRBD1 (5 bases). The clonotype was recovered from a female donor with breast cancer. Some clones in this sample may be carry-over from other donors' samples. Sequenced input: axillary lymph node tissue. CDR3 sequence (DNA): TGTGCCAGCAGCTTAGTTTGGCTGACAGAGACGTACAATGAGCAGTATTTT. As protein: CASSLVWLTETYNEQYF.